Shown below are 17 T cell receptor beta chains from a single sample sequenced in a study of shared clonotypes between healthy human individuals. Repertoires were generated with immunoSEQ multiplex PCR, while TCRdb's copy carries only in-frame clones and drops some. The sample lists 2 million to 2.5 million clones; approximately 96% were seen once. The material sequenced was naive CD4+ T cells sorted from blood. Subset indicated: CD45RA+ positively selected. All receptors come from a man in his late teens or twenties in good health.

Comments on this clone: Within the sample, other DNA sequences also encode this same CDR3. This sequence joins TRBV5-1 and TRBJ1-1; D remains ambiguous. V shed 2 bases and J shed 2 bases, with 10 bases lying between them. The CDR3 is 14 amino acids. Germline loops: CDR1 SGHRS, CDR2 YFSETQ. The CDR3 here is CASSLRGGNTEAFF. DNA for the CDR3: TGCGCCAGCAGCTTACGCGGAGGAAACACTGAAGCTTTCTTT.

This sequence joins TRBV7-3 and TRBJ1-4; TRBD1 matches 8 bases. Germline V gives CDR1 SGHTA, CDR2 FQGTGA. Trimming took 6 bases from V and 3 from J; bases not matched to a gene: 3. The CDR3 is 14 residues long. The CDR3 sequence: CASSPTGANEKLFF. CDR3 coding DNA: TGTGCCAGCAGTCCGACAGGGGCTAATGAAAAACTGTTTTTT.

This clone was counted a single time. The DNA for the CDR3 is TGTGCCAGCAGTGGCGGGACGGGAACCCGTAAAGAGACCCAGTACTTC. Translating gives CASSGGTGTRKETQYF. The J gene is TRBJ2-5, the V gene TRBV6-1; possibly TRBD2 for D (6 bases). Per germline, CDR1 MNHNS and CDR2 SASEGT. Trimming pared 4 bases from V and 3 bases from J, leaving 18 bases between. There are 16 residues in the CDR3.

The chain is built from TRBV6-5 and TRBJ2-3; weak D call: TRBD1 (5 bases). V lost 0 bases and J 3 bases, leaving 10 bases between the germline ends. Germline loops: CDR1 MNHEY, CDR2 SVGAGI. There are 15 residues in the CDR3. The CDR3 DNA reads as TGTGCCAGCAGTTACTCGTGGTCAGGGACAGATACGCAGTATTTT. Amino acid sequence: CASSYSWSGTDTQYF.

The V and J genes are TRBV5-1 and TRBJ2-7, with 11 bases aligning to TRBD2. Germline V gene data show CDR1 as SGHRS and CDR2 as YFSETQ. The CDR3 covers 18 residues. J lost 4 bases, V lost 0 bases, and 12 bases had no gene match. In nucleotides, the CDR3 is TGCGCCAGCAGCTTGGCGACAGGGACCGCTAGCGGGAGGTACGAGCAGTACTTC. Its translation: CASSLATGTASGRYEQYF.

The chain carries TRBV5-1 and TRBJ2-6; possible D gene TRBD1, 5 bases. Trimming pared 2 bases from V and 0 bases from J, leaving 12 bases between. Germline V gene lookup returns CDR1 SGHRS and CDR2 YFSETQ. The CDR3 totals 17 residues. The CDR3 is CASSFSDSGSGANVLTF. CDR3 coding DNA: TGCGCCAGCAGCTTCTCTGACAGTGGCTCTGGGGCCAACGTCCTGACTTTC.

Remarks on this clone: The same CDR3 also results from other DNA sequences found in this sample. The chain is built from TRBV18 and TRBJ2-5, with 7 nucleotides matching TRBD2. The CDR3 sequence is 14 residues long. V trimming: 0 bases; J trimming: 5 bases; junction bases outside the gene matches: 3. CDR1 and CDR2 from the germline V gene are KGHSH and LQKENI. CDR3 sequence: CASSPPRGGETQYF. The DNA of the CDR3 is TGTGCCAGCTCACCACCTCGGGGAGGGGAGACCCAGTACTTC.

This chain links TRBV6-5 with TRBJ1-1, with 9 bases matching TRBD1. V trimming: 4 bases; J trimming: 8 bases; junction bases outside the gene matches: 11. The CDR3 consists of 15 residues. Germline-derived CDR1 and CDR2 are MNHEY and SVGAGI. The CDR3 spells CASSLFGTGKGEAFF. The DNA of the CDR3 is TGTGCCAGCAGTTTATTTGGGACAGGGAAGGGAGAAGCTTTCTTT.

The chain links TRBV6-6 to TRBJ2-2; TRBD2 is a possible D gene (6 bases). Trimming shortened V by 5 bases and J by 4 bases, and 17 bases separated the two germline ends. The CDR3 has 16 amino acids. Germline V lookup: CDR1 MNHNY, CDR2 SVGAGI (reference sequence). DNA of the CDR3: TGTGCCAGCAGTGCACGAGGGCAGGGAGGCACCGGGGAGCTGTTTTTT. Amino acids: CASSARGQGGTGELFF.

The chain links TRBV2 to TRBJ2-7; no reliable D call. With 7 bases removed from V and 3 bases from J, the gap between germline ends came to 10 bases. CDR3 length: 12 amino acids. The germline CDR1 and CDR2 sequences are SNHLY and FYNNEI. CDR3 loop: CASTLPGYEQYF. The CDR3 region has the DNA TGTGCCAGCACTTTACCGGGCTACGAGCAGTACTTC.

The chain links TRBV6-1 to TRBJ2-7; perhaps TRBD1 as D (5 bases). The CDR3 runs 15 residues. Deletions cut 6 bases from V and 2 bases from J, with 17 bases between. Looked up from germline, CDR1 is MNHNS and CDR2 is SASEGT. CDR3 sequence reads: CASRELQAPPYEQYF. For the CDR3, the DNA is TGTGCCAGCAGGGAGCTACAGGCGCCCCCCTACGAGCAGTACTTC.

The chain combines TRBV2 with TRBJ1-5, with D maybe TRBD1 (6 bases). Germline CDR1 is SNHLY and CDR2 is FYNNEI. The CDR3 contains 14 residues. Trimming pared 6 bases from V and 4 bases from J, leaving 13 bases between. CDR3 sequence: CASRPGAGNQPQHF. Here the CDR3 DNA reads TGTGCCAGCAGACCAGGGGCGGGAAATCAGCCCCAGCATTTT.

The chain recombines TRBV29-1 with TRBJ2-5; D gene uncertain. Germline loops: CDR1 SQVTM, CDR2 ANQGSEA. The germline V and J ends were trimmed by 6 bases and 5 bases, with 7 bases remaining between them. The CDR3 has 10 residues. The CDR3 region is CSVSHETQYF. CDR3 DNA: TGCAGCGTGAGCCACGAGACCCAGTACTTC.

V is TRBV6-1 and J is TRBJ1-1; perhaps TRBD1 as D (5 bases). The CDR3 spans 13 residues. V was cut by 7 bases and J by 5 bases, with 14 bases left in between. Looked up from germline, CDR1 is MNHNS and CDR2 is SASEGT. The CDR3 sequence is CASTGLVRTEAFF. CDR3 DNA: TGTGCCAGCACGGGGCTCGTACGGACTGAAGCTTTCTTT.

The chain joins TRBV9 to TRBJ2-3, with 9 bases lining up with TRBD1. V lost 2 bases to trimming and J lost 7 bases; unmatched junction nucleotides: 8. The CDR3 covers 15 residues. Germline V lookup: CDR1 SGDLS, CDR2 YYNGEE. CDR3 nucleotide sequence: TGTGCCAGCAGCGTCGGGGGACAGGGTGGAAATACGCAGTATTTT. Translated, it gives CASSVGGQGGNTQYF.

This clone was counted a single time. The chain combines TRBV5-1 with TRBJ2-1; the D call may be TRBD1 or TRBD2 (5 bases each). Per germline, CDR1 SGHRS and CDR2 YFSETQ. The CDR3 sequence is 14 residues long. V dropped 0 bases and J dropped 6 bases, with 10 bases sitting between them. The CDR3 loop reads CASSLGGTGNEQFF. The CDR3 coding sequence is TGCGCCAGCAGCTTGGGAGGGACCGGCAATGAGCAGTTCTTC.

The chain links TRBV7-2 to TRBJ2-2; tentative D call: TRBD1 (6 bases). The germline CDR1 and CDR2 sequences are SGHTA and FQGNSA. The CDR3 loop spans 17 amino acids. The germline V and J ends were trimmed by 2 bases and 3 bases, with 16 bases remaining between them. The CDR3 DNA is TGTGCCAGCAGCTTAACGGGCGGCAGGGGCGACACCGGGGAGCTGTTTTTT. The encoded protein is CASSLTGGRGDTGELFF.